Shown below are 26 T cell receptor beta chains from a single sample sequenced in a study of blood T cell repertoires in COVID-19. Only in-frame clones appear in the TCRdb table, and some are missing; sequencing was by immunoSEQ multiplex PCR. The sample gives 250,000 to 350,000 clones, about nine tenths of which show up once; around 13% is in the top ten. Sequencing input: peripheral blood. Receptors were obtained from an older woman with acute or convalescent COVID-19.

The V call is TRBV6-2 or TRBV6-3, the J call TRBJ2-2; D gene uncertain. CDR1 MNHEY and CDR2 SVGEGT come from the germline V gene. The CDR3 covers 15 residues. V lost 6 bases, J lost 0 bases, and 11 bases lay in between. CDR3 region: CASSPLPSNTGELFF. The CDR3 coding sequence is TGTGCCAGCAGCCCACTCCCATCGAACACCGGGGAGCTGTTTTTT.

This chain uses TRBV5-4 with TRBJ2-5; TRBD2 might be the D (5 bases). This CDR3 is built from 16 residues. Trimming cost V 4 bases and J 5 bases, with 21 bases left between them. Per germline, CDR1 SGHNT and CDR2 YYREEE (reference sequence). CDR3 sequence reads: CASSPTPHEGSETQYF. The CDR3 bases are TGTGCCAGCAGCCCGACTCCACACGAGGGATCGGAGACCCAGTACTTC.

The chain carries TRBV24-1 and TRBJ2-1; 12 bases are shared with TRBD2. This CDR3 is built from 16 residues. V was pared by 4 bases and J by 6 bases, with 6 bases of the junction left unmatched. Germline V gives CDR1 KGHDR, CDR2 SFDVKD. The CDR3: CATSDPGTSGLNEQFF. CDR3 nucleotides: TGTGCCACCAGTGACCCCGGGACTAGCGGGCTCAATGAGCAGTTCTTC.

Comments on this clone: The junction and the germline gene differ at one end; a read error may be behind it. The V call is TRBV3-1 (or the pseudogene TRBV3-2), the J call TRBJ1-2; no clear D gene. Germline CDR1 and CDR2: LGHDT and YNNKEL (reference sequence). This CDR3 contains 16 residues. The CDR3 sequence: CASSQSFTSADYGYTF. CDR3 DNA: TGTGCCAGCAGCCAATCTTTCACAAGTGCGGACTACGGCTACACCTTC.

This sequence joins TRBV9 and TRBJ1-1, with D uncertain. Trimming left V 2 bases short and J 0 bases short, with 5 bases between. The germline V gene encodes CDR1 SGDLS and CDR2 YYNGEE. This CDR3 has 13 amino acids. As DNA, the CDR3 is TGTGCCAGCAGCGTCACAATGAACACTGAAGCTTTCTTT. Its protein product is CASSVTMNTEAFF.

The rearrangement uses TRBV28 and TRBJ1-2, with 12 bases lining up with TRBD1. CDR1 is MDHEN and CDR2 is SYDVKM in the germline V gene. V lost 2 bases and J lost 7; bases outside the gene matches: 8. The CDR3 consists of 16 residues. The CDR3 nucleotides are TGTGCCAGCAGTTTACCGGGGGGACAGGGGGCGTTTGGCTACACCTTC. Residues: CASSLPGGQGAFGYTF.

A remark on this clone: Other DNA variants within this sample encode the same CDR3. V gene TRBV19 combines with J gene TRBJ1-5, with D possibly TRBD1 on 5 matching bases. This CDR3 has 14 amino acids. Trimming left V 3 bases short and J 3 bases short, with 9 bases between. CDR1 is LNHDA and CDR2 is SQIVND in the germline V gene (reference sequence). CDR3 loop: CASSIRGFNQPQHF. The CDR3 bases are TGTGCCAGTAGTATTAGGGGATTCAATCAGCCCCAGCATTTT.

V and J are TRBV3-1 (or the pseudogene TRBV3-2) and TRBJ2-7; 7 positions agree with TRBD1. There are 15 residues in the CDR3. After removal of 4 bases from V and 0 bases from J, the junction contained 6 bases not matched to a gene. In germline, CDR1 is LGHDT, CDR2 YNNKEL (reference sequence). CDR3 region: CASSLMTGSSYEQYF. The CDR3 region has the DNA TGTGCCAGCAGCCTCATGACAGGGAGCTCCTACGAGCAGTACTTC.

This chain links TRBV3-1 (or the pseudogene TRBV3-2) with TRBJ2-3, with TRBD2 identical over 9 bases. Trimming removed 4 bases from V and 2 bases from J; junction bases left unmatched: 7. The CDR3 consists of 16 residues. Looked up from germline, CDR1 is LGHDT and CDR2 is YNNKEL (reference sequence). CDR3: CASSPPASGNTDTQYF. In nucleotides, the CDR3 is TGTGCCAGCAGCCCCCCCGCTAGCGGGAACACAGATACGCAGTATTTT.

The chain combines TRBV24-1 with TRBJ2-5; 7 bases are shared with TRBD1. Looked up from germline, CDR1 is KGHDR and CDR2 is SFDVKD. V dropped 1 base and J dropped 1; count of bases not matched to a gene: 5. CDR3 length equals 16 residues. The CDR3 nucleotides are TGTGCCACCAGTGATTTTTCCCGGGACAGCCAAGAGACCCAGTACTTC. Protein product: CATSDFSRDSQETQYF.

This clone was counted once. V and J are TRBV11-2 and TRBJ1-2; no firm D call. Per the germline V gene, CDR1 is SGHAT and CDR2 is FQNNGV. V lost 7 bases and J lost 5, with 23 bases in between. The CDR3 is made up of 16 amino acids. CDR3 sequence: CASTTLGGRVGYGYTF. DNA of the CDR3: TGTGCCAGCACCACCCTAGGAGGGAGGGTTGGGTATGGCTACACCTTC.

This rearrangement joins TRBV19 to TRBJ1-5; D gene uncertain. The V end was cut by 4 bases, the J end by 3 bases, with 7 bases between. The CDR3 runs to 13 residues. Per germline, CDR1 LNHDA and CDR2 SQIVND (reference sequence). DNA for the CDR3: TGTGCCAGTAGTAGCGGGAACAATCAGCCCCAGCATTTT. Translating gives CASSSGNNQPQHF. The full variable domain, with the rest looked up from reference TRBV19 and TRBJ1-5, is DGGITQSPKYLFRKEGQNVTLSCEQNLNHDAMYWYRQDPGQGLRLIYYSQIVNDFQKGDIAEGYSVSREKKESFPLTVTSAQKNPTAFYLCASSSGNNQPQHFGDGTRLSIL.

The genes are TRBV7-2 and TRBJ2-7, with 8 nucleotides matching TRBD1. Germline V gene lookup returns CDR1 SGHTA and CDR2 FQGNSA. V lost 1 base and J lost 3; bases outside the gene matches: 5. The CDR3 extends over 15 amino acids. The CDR3 loop reads CASSLGPGQDYEQYF. The DNA of the CDR3 is TGTGCCAGCAGCTTAGGCCCGGGACAGGACTACGAGCAGTACTTC.

The chain uses TRBV24-1 and TRBJ2-1, with 7 bases identical to TRBD1. Germline CDR1 and CDR2: KGHDR and SFDVKD. J was trimmed by 4 bases and V by 4 bases; bases with no gene match: 3. The CDR3 is 14 residues long. DNA of the CDR3: TGTGCCACCAGTGACGGGACAGCTTACAATGAGCAGTTCTTC. Encoded protein: CATSDGTAYNEQFF.

This rearrangement joins TRBV9 to TRBJ2-5; D is perhaps TRBD2 (5 bases). Trimming removed 3 bases at V and 6 bases at J, with 18 bases between. The germline gives CDR1 SGDLS, CDR2 YYNGEE. This CDR3 is 15 amino acids long. CDR3 loop: CASSASPGITQTQYF. The CDR3 DNA is TGTGCCAGCAGCGCCTCCCCCGGGATTACGCAGACCCAGTACTTC.

The CDR3: CAAGSGNTIYF. DNA of the CDR3: TGTGCCGCCGGCTCTGGAAACACCATATATTTT. The chain has TRBV7-9 and TRBJ1-3; no clear D. V lost 11 bases and J 0 bases, leaving 5 bases between the germline ends. CDR1 and CDR2 (germline): SEHNR, FQNEAQ (reference sequence). The CDR3 sequence is 11 residues long.

V usage is TRBV6-5 and J usage is TRBJ2-7; no reliable D call. Trimming stripped 0 bases from V and 1 base from J, with 7 bases between. The CDR3 loop spans 14 amino acids. In germline, CDR1 is MNHEY, CDR2 SVGAGI. The CDR3 is CASSYSRVSYEQYF. The CDR3 bases are TGTGCCAGCAGTTACTCTCGGGTTTCCTACGAGCAGTACTTC.

V is TRBV27 and J is TRBJ1-4, with 8 bases fitting TRBD1. This CDR3 comprises 13 residues. Germline V gene sequence: CDR1 MNHEY, CDR2 SMNVEV (reference sequence). V was pared by 8 bases and J by 7 bases, with 6 bases of the junction left unmatched. For the CDR3, the DNA is TGTGCCAGCTCTACAGGGGGTGGTGAAAAACTGTTTTTT. Encoded protein: CASSTGGGEKLFF.

V usage is TRBV5-1 and J usage is TRBJ1-1; TRBD1 might be the D (6 bases). Trimming left V 0 bases short and J 4 bases short, with 13 bases between. This CDR3 is built from 15 residues. Germline lookup yields CDR1 SGHRS and CDR2 YFSETQ. The chain's CDR3 is CASSLDPGAGTEAFF. In nucleotides, the CDR3 is TGCGCCAGCAGCTTGGATCCAGGGGCGGGCACTGAAGCTTTCTTT. Together with reference TRBV5-1 and TRBJ1-1, the CDR3 gives the full variable domain: KAGVTQTPRYLIKTRGQQVTLSCSPISGHRSVSWYQQTPGQGLQFLFEYFSETQRNKGNFPGRFSGRQFSNSRSEMNVSTLELGDSALYLCASSLDPGAGTEAFFGQGTRLTVV.

V gene TRBV28 combines with J gene TRBJ1-2; TRBD1 is a possible D gene (5 bases). Trimming removed 4 bases from V and 2 bases from J, with 11 bases in between. This CDR3 comprises 14 residues. Germline CDR1 reads MDHEN; CDR2 reads SYDVKM. CDR3: CASSSGGENYGYTF. CDR3 sequence (DNA): TGTGCCAGCAGTTCCGGGGGAGAGAACTATGGCTACACCTTC.

The chain recombines TRBV2 with TRBJ1-2, with TRBD1 matching 9 bases. The CDR3 has 16 residues. The ends lost 0 bases at V and 2 bases at J; junction bases unmatched: 4. Germline V gene lookup returns CDR1 SNHLY and CDR2 FYNNEI. The CDR3 spells CASSEAVGTGNYGYTF. CDR3 in DNA: TGTGCCAGCAGTGAAGCCGTGGGGACAGGGAACTATGGCTACACCTTC.

The CDR3 DNA is TGTGCCAGCAGTCCCCACAGGGGGCGGCAGCCCCAGCATTTT. It yields the protein CASSPHRGRQPQHF. The chain joins TRBV28 to TRBJ1-5; 9 bases agree with TRBD1. The V segment lost 5 bases and the J segment 7 bases; nucleotides outside the gene matches: 6. The CDR3 spans 14 residues. Germline assignment: CDR1 MDHEN and CDR2 SYDVKM.

The gene calls are TRBV10-3 and TRBJ1-2; 8 bases agree with TRBD1. The CDR3 totals 14 residues. Germline V gene data show CDR1 as ENHRY and CDR2 as SYGVKD. The J segment lost 0 bases and the V segment lost 7 bases, leaving 4 bases of the junction unmatched. CDR3 protein: CAITRDRTNYGYTF. CDR3 coding DNA: TGTGCCATCACCAGGGACAGGACTAACTATGGCTACACCTTC.

V and J are TRBV4-1 and TRBJ1-2; the D gene is possibly TRBD1 (6 bases). V was trimmed by 1 base and J by 7 bases, leaving 13 bases between them. Germline CDR1 MGHRA, CDR2 YSYEKL. The CDR3 loop spans 14 amino acids. The CDR3 coding sequence is TGCGCCAGCAGCCAAGTCAGCAGGGGTGGTGGCTACACCTTC. It yields the protein CASSQVSRGGGYTF.

The chain couples TRBV11-3 to TRBJ2-1; 11 bases fit TRBD2. Germline V CDR1 and CDR2: SGHNT, YENEEA. The CDR3 is 13 amino acids. With 5 bases clipped from V and 9 bases from J, the junction kept 3 bases outside the gene matches. The chain's CDR3 is CASSQGLAAEQFF. The CDR3 DNA reads as TGTGCCAGCAGCCAGGGACTAGCGGCTGAGCAGTTCTTC. The full variable domain, in which reference TRBV11-3 and TRBJ2-1 provide the parts outside the CDR3, is EAGVVQSPRYKIIEKKQPVAFWCNPISGHNTLYWYLQNLGQGPELLIRYENEEAVDDSQLPKDRFSAERLKGVDSTLKIQPAELGDSAVYLCASSQGLAAEQFFGPGTRLTVL.

The CDR3 bases are TGTGCCAGCAGTCTGCGGACAGGGCGTGGGTTAGACACTGAAGCTTTCTTT. Encoded protein: CASSLRTGRGLDTEAFF. The chain has TRBV27 and TRBJ1-1; 8 bases line up with TRBD1. The CDR3 is 17 amino acids. Per germline, CDR1 MNHEY and CDR2 SMNVEV (reference sequence). V lost 5 bases and J lost 3; bases outside the gene matches: 14.